This is a list of T cell receptor beta chains from one sample in a study of shared clonotypes between healthy human individuals. TCRdb's table, derived via immunoSEQ multiplex PCR, lists solely in-frame clones and lacks some. The sample consists of roughly 1.4 million clones, roughly 98.5% of them appearing once. The sample was naive CD4+ T cells sorted from blood. These receptors were collected from a man aged 30 to 45 in good health. The CDR3 runs from the conserved cysteine through the conserved F or W. The order of the fields is CDR3 protein, CDR3 DNA, J gene, clone size, D gene, V gene. D genes are given only for firm matches. For some rows the clone size is stated as once, few or many, or as a class when expanded; others skip it.

CDR3: CASSSGWGGEQFF
DNA: TGTGCCAGCAGTTCAGGGTGGGGAGGTGAGCAGTTCTTC
J: TRBJ2-1
size: NA
D: NA
V: TRBV28

CDR3: CASSEVDNDYGYTF
DNA: TGTGCCAGCAGTGAGGTCGACAACGACTATGGCTACACCTTC
J: TRBJ1-2
size: NA
D: NA
V: TRBV6-1

CDR3: CASSLDEGQRFYTDTQYF
DNA: TGTGCCAGCAGCTTGGATGAGGGACAACGCTTCTACACAGATACGCAGTATTTT
J: TRBJ2-3
size: NA
D: NA
V: TRBV5-6

CDR3: CASSKVAGWYEQYF
DNA: TGTGCCAGCAGCAAAGTAGCGGGCTGGTACGAGCAGTACTTC
J: TRBJ2-7
size: NA
D: TRBD2
V: TRBV27

CDR3: CASSSGQGALIRQYF
DNA: TGTGCCAGCAGCTCGGGACAGGGGGCCTTGATAAGGCAGTACTTC
J: TRBJ2-7
size: NA
D: TRBD1
V: TRBV5-4

CDR3: CASSLRAGRLHGYTF
DNA: TGTGCCAGCAGTTTAAGGGCAGGGCGGCTTCATGGCTACACCTTC
J: TRBJ1-2
size: once
D: NA
V: TRBV27

CDR3: CASNTDGPLYEQYF
DNA: TGTGCCAGCAACACCGACGGGCCCCTCTACGAGCAGTACTTC
J: TRBJ2-7
size: NA
D: NA
V: TRBV6-6

CDR3: CASSLEQGNYEQYF
DNA: TGTGCCAGCAGCTTAGAACAGGGAAACTACGAGCAGTACTTC
J: TRBJ2-7
size: NA
D: NA
V: TRBV7-6

CDR3: CATSATRTGANNYGYTF
DNA: TGTGCCACCAGCGCTACCAGGACAGGGGCGAACAACTATGGCTACACCTTC
J: TRBJ1-2
size: NA
D: TRBD1
V: TRBV15

CDR3: CASSLPGSGDQPQHF
DNA: TGTGCCAGCAGCTTACCAGGGTCAGGGGATCAGCCCCAGCATTTT
J: TRBJ1-5
size: NA
D: NA
V: TRBV7-9

CDR3: CSVGHLPGELFF
DNA: TGCAGCGTGGGGCATCTACCAGGGGAGCTGTTTTTT
J: TRBJ2-2
size: NA
D: NA
V: TRBV29-1

CDR3: CASSWVGRATHSEQYF
DNA: TGTGCCAGCAGTTGGGTAGGGCGGGCGACCCATTCCGAGCAGTACTTC
J: TRBJ2-7
size: once
D: NA
V: TRBV5-4

CDR3: CASSLRLFYEQYF
DNA: TGTGCCAGCAGTTTAAGGCTGTTTTACGAGCAGTACTTC
J: TRBJ2-7
size: NA
D: NA
V: TRBV28

CDR3: CARRGQGSFPYNEQFF
DNA: TGTGCCAGGAGGGGACAGGGCTCCTTTCCCTACAATGAGCAGTTCTTC
J: TRBJ2-1
size: NA
D: TRBD1
V: TRBV19

CDR3: CAWSTGTSGIYPGELFF
DNA: TGTGCCTGGAGTACCGGGACTAGCGGGATTTATCCCGGGGAGCTGTTTTTT
J: TRBJ2-2
size: once
D: TRBD2
V: TRBV30

CDR3: CASSINRDTEAFF
DNA: TGTGCCAGCAGTATAAACAGGGACACTGAAGCTTTCTTT
J: TRBJ1-1
size: once
D: NA
V: TRBV6-1

CDR3: CASSVQGRRGEQYF
DNA: TGTGCCAGCAGCGTACAGGGGCGAAGGGGCGAGCAGTACTTC
J: TRBJ2-7
size: NA
D: NA
V: TRBV9

CDR3: CASSLQGDQPQHF
DNA: TGCGCCAGCAGCCTACAGGGAGACCAGCCCCAGCATTTT
J: TRBJ1-5
size: once
D: NA
V: TRBV5-1

CDR3: CASSWGGQGGTEAFF
DNA: TGTGCCAGCAGTTGGGGCGGACAGGGGGGAACTGAAGCTTTCTTT
J: TRBJ1-1
size: NA
D: TRBD1
V: TRBV27

CDR3: CASSLDRGWYNEQFF
DNA: TGTGCCAGCAGCCTGGACAGGGGGTGGTACAATGAGCAGTTCTTC
J: TRBJ2-1
size: once
D: TRBD1
V: TRBV11-2

CDR3: CATSGGGQETQYF
DNA: TGTGCCACTTCCGGGGGGGGACAAGAGACCCAGTACTTC
J: TRBJ2-5
size: NA
D: TRBD2
V: TRBV25-1

CDR3: CASSLVQALSEAFF
DNA: TGTGCCAGCAGCTTGGTACAGGCTCTATCTGAAGCTTTCTTT
J: TRBJ1-1
size: NA
D: NA
V: TRBV5-6

CDR3: CASSVQTGVETQYF
DNA: TGTGCCAGCAGTGTTCAGACAGGGGTAGAGACCCAGTACTTC
J: TRBJ2-5
size: once
D: TRBD1
V: TRBV6-1

CDR3: CASSYSGTGGYGYTF
DNA: TGTGCCAGCAGTTACTCGGGGACAGGGGGGTATGGCTACACCTTC
J: TRBJ1-2
size: NA
D: TRBD1
V: TRBV6-5

CDR3: CASSQAQGQTYEQYF
DNA: TGTGCCAGCAGCCAAGCCCAGGGACAGACCTACGAGCAGTACTTC
J: TRBJ2-7
size: NA
D: TRBD1
V: TRBV4-2

CDR3: CASIGVPDTQYF
DNA: TGTGCCAGCATCGGAGTCCCAGATACGCAGTATTTT
J: TRBJ2-3
size: once
D: NA
V: TRBV6-1

CDR3: CASSGSGQGFPWMGEQYF
DNA: TGTGCCAGCAGCGGGTCGGGACAGGGGTTTCCCTGGATGGGGGAGCAGTACTTC
J: TRBJ2-7
size: NA
D: TRBD1
V: TRBV5-8

CDR3: CAIRAQGARETQYF
DNA: TGTGCCATCAGGGCACAGGGGGCGCGGGAGACCCAGTACTTC
J: TRBJ2-5
size: NA
D: TRBD1
V: TRBV10-3

CDR3: CASSGRRGGLATDTDTQYF
DNA: TGTGCCAGCAGCGGCCGGAGGGGAGGACTAGCGACTGACACAGATACGCAGTATTTT
J: TRBJ2-3
size: NA
D: TRBD2
V: TRBV11-2